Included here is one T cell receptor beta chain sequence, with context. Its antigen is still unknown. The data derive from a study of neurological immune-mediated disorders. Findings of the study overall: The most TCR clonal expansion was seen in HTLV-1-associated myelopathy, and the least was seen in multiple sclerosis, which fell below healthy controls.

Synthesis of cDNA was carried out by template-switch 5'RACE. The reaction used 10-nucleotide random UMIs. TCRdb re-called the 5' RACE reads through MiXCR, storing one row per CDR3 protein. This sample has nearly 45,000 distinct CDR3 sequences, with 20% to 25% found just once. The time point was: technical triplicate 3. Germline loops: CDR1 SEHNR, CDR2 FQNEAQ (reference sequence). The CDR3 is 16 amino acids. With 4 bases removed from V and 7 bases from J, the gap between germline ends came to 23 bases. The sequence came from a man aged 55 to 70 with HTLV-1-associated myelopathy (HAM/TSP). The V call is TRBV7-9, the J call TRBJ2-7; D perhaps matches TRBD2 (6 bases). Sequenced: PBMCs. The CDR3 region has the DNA TGTGCCAGCAGCTCCCAGGAGGGTCGGCATTATCGAGAGCAGTACTTC. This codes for CASSSQEGRHYREQYF.